These T cell receptor beta chains were read from a single sample in a study of blood T cell repertoires in COVID-19. TCRdb keeps only in-frame clones here, not all; method: immunoSEQ multiplex PCR. This sample yields more than 95,000 clones, of which 80% to 95% are seen a single time; around 2.1% belongs to the top ten. Sequenced input: peripheral blood. These receptors were taken from a man aged 50 to 59 with COVID-19, enrolled during active disease. Both conserved end residues are part of each CDR3. Fields, in order: D gene, V gene, J gene, clone size, CDR3 DNA, CDR3 protein. The D gene is left open where the match is weak. Not all rows give a size; the values are once, few, many and, for expanded clones, a class.

>-|TRBV28|TRBJ1-4|-
TGTGCCAGCAGTTCTAACAGGGATAGGAAAGAAAAACTGTTTTTT
CASSSNRDRKEKLFF
>TRBD1|TRBV19|TRBJ1-2|-
TGTGCCAGTAGGCTCTCGGACAGGGAGGGAAACTATGGCTACACCTTC
CASRLSDREGNYGYTF
>TRBD2|TRBV9|TRBJ2-1|once
TGTGCCAGCAGCCCCACCCTTTGGGCTAGCGGGTACAATGAGCAGTTCTTC
CASSPTLWASGYNEQFF
>TRBD2|TRBV5-4|TRBJ2-7|-
TGTGCCAGCAGCTTGACTAGCGGGAACGAGCAGTACTTC
CASSLTSGNEQYF
>TRBD1|TRBV2|TRBJ1-3|-
TGTGCCAGCAGAAAGGGACAGGGGGTAGGAAACACCATATATTTT
CASRKGQGVGNTIYF
>-|TRBV27|TRBJ1-2|once
TGTGCCAGCAGTTTATCGTGGCAGGGTGGACATGGCTACACCTTC
CASSLSWQGGHGYTF
>-|TRBV7-3|TRBJ2-3|-
TGTGCCAGCAGCTTAAGCGGGATCTCAGATACGCAGTATTTT
CASSLSGISDTQYF
>TRBD1|TRBV20-1|TRBJ2-1|-
TGCAGTGCTAGGGGACAGCTCAGAGAGTTCTTC
CSARGQLREFF
>TRBD1|TRBV6-5|TRBJ2-7|-
TGTGCCAGCAGTTACCCCCGCCCAGGGGGTGTTTACGAGCAGTACTTC
CASSYPRPGGVYEQYF
>TRBD1|TRBV15|TRBJ2-4|-
TGTGCCACCAGCAGAGTAGGGAGCCGGGACAGATACATTCAGTACTTC
CATSRVGSRDRYIQYF
>-|TRBV27|TRBJ2-2|-
TGTGCCAGCAGTGCCAGACTACGAGCTGGCACCGGGGAGCTGTTTTTT
CASSARLRAGTGELFF
>TRBD1|TRBV28|TRBJ1-2|-
TGTGCCAGCAGGGCACAGGGGAATGGCTACACCTTC
CASRAQGNGYTF
>-|TRBV6-2/TRBV6-3|TRBJ2-1|-
TGTGCCAGCAGTTACGTCAGAACCTACAATGAGCAGTTCTTC
CASSYVRTYNEQFF
>TRBD2|TRBV9|TRBJ2-3|-
TGTGCCAGCAGCGTAGGGGGGGGTCCCACAGATACGCAGTATTTT
CASSVGGGPTDTQYF
>TRBD1|TRBV13|TRBJ2-5|-
TGTGCCAGCACCTCCTCCCCGACAGGGAAAGAGACCCAGTACTTC
CASTSSPTGKETQYF
>TRBD1|TRBV5-1|TRBJ1-3|-
TGCGCCAGCAGGGCAGGGGGATCTGGAAACACCATATATTTT
CASRAGGSGNTIYF
>TRBD2|TRBV27|TRBJ2-5|-
TGTGCCAGCAGCCCCGGACTAGAGGTTGAGACCCAGTACTTC
CASSPGLEVETQYF
>TRBD1|TRBV19|TRBJ1-5|-
TGTGCCAGTAGTGCGGGACAGGGAGGCAATCAGCCCCAGCATTTT
CASSAGQGGNQPQHF
>TRBD1|TRBV3-1/TRBV3-2|TRBJ1-4|-
TGTGCCAGCAGCCAAGGGGGGACAGGGAGAAATGAAAAACTGTTTTTT
CASSQGGTGRNEKLFF
>TRBD1|TRBV6-6|TRBJ1-5|-
TGTGCCAGCAGTAAGACAGGGAGCAATCAGCCCCAGCATTTT
CASSKTGSNQPQHF
>-|TRBV28|TRBJ1-1|-
TGTGCCAGCAGTTTGCTCAGGTACACTGAAGCTTTCTTT
CASSLLRYTEAFF
>TRBD1|TRBV24-1|TRBJ2-1|-
TGTGCCACCAGTGACCGGGGACAGGGGAACAATGAGCAGTTCTTC
CATSDRGQGNNEQFF
>TRBD2|TRBV10-3|TRBJ2-1|-
TGTGCCATCAGTGACCCGGGACTAGCAGCGAATGAGCAGTTCTTC
CAISDPGLAANEQFF
>TRBD2|TRBV6-2/TRBV6-3|TRBJ2-1|-
TGTGCCAGCAGTGCCGGGGGGGTCCGGAATGAGCAGTTCTTC
CASSAGGVRNEQFF
>-|TRBV4-3|TRBJ2-2|once
TGCGCCAGCAGCCAAGATTGGCCGAACACCGGGGAGCTGTTTTTT
CASSQDWPNTGELFF
>-|TRBV15|TRBJ2-3|once
TGTGCCACCAGCAGAGAAAGGACAGTCAAAGATACGCAGTATTTT
CATSRERTVKDTQYF
>-|TRBV5-4|TRBJ2-1|-
TGTGCCAGCAGCTTGGGACAGCTCTACAATGAGCAGTTCTTC
CASSLGQLYNEQFF
>-|TRBV3-1/TRBV3-2|TRBJ2-6|-
TGTGCCAGCAGCCAAGAATCCAGCGTCCTGACTTTC
CASSQESSVLTF
>-|TRBV9|TRBJ2-5|-
TGTGCCAGCAGCGTAGGTTTCCTTACTACTCAAGAGACCCAGTACTTC
CASSVGFLTTQETQYF
>TRBD2|TRBV25-1|TRBJ2-6|-
TGTGCCAGCAGTCCACGGGGGGGCTCTGGGGCCAACGTCCTGACTTTC
CASSPRGGSGANVLTF
>TRBD2|TRBV11-3|TRBJ2-1|-
TGTGCCAGCAGCCCTGGGACTAGCGGGAGTGGTAATGAGCAGTTCTTC
CASSPGTSGSGNEQFF
>TRBD1|TRBV6-5|TRBJ1-2|-
TGTGCCAGCAGTCAGAACAGGGGTAACTATGGCTACACCTTC
CASSQNRGNYGYTF
>TRBD1|TRBV27|TRBJ1-2|-
TGTGCCAGCAGGGGGGGACAGGGGAGCTATGGCTACACCTTC
CASRGGQGSYGYTF
>-|TRBV28|TRBJ2-7|-
TGTGCCAGCTCGACCACCACAGTCTCCTACGAGCAGTACTTC
CASSTTTVSYEQYF
>TRBD1|TRBV19|TRBJ2-1|-
TGTGCCAGTAAATCGGGACAGGGGTCCTACAATGAGCAGTTCTTC
CASKSGQGSYNEQFF
>TRBD2|TRBV7-8|TRBJ2-3|-
TGTGCCAGCACTGGAGAGCGGGAGAGAGTAACAGATACGCAGTATTTT
CASTGERERVTDTQYF